This T cell receptor (beta chain) was recovered during a study of cytomegalovirus exposure and HLA in healthy donors. General study points: The investigators catalogued 150 to 200 TCR beta chains as cytomegalovirus-associated. Most TCR sequences proved rare, with some public TCRs found in many donors.

Clones were sequenced by immunoSEQ multiplex PCR, and TCRdb holds only the in-frame ones, with some missing. The sample yields approximately 230,000 clones, roughly 87% seen once. Germline V gene sequence: CDR1 SGHNT, CDR2 YYREEE (reference sequence). This CDR3 spans 15 amino acids. The V gene end was trimmed by 9 bases and the J gene end by 1 base; junction bases not matched to a gene: 10. In its sample, this clone was seen many times. Its antigen remains unidentified. The sequence was collected from a man aged 18-30 years in good health and CMV-seropositive. Sequenced input: PBMCs. The chain is built from TRBV5-4 and TRBJ2-5; 9 nucleotides agree with TRBD1. The CDR3 DNA reads as TGTGCCACGACAGGGGGAGATTGGGCCCAAGAGACCCAGTACTTC. It specifies CATTGGDWAQETQYF. Looking up the rest from reference TRBV5-4 and TRBJ2-5 gives the full variable domain: ETGVTQSPTHLIKTRGQQVTLRCSSQSGHNTVSWYQQALGQGPQFIFQYYREEENGRGNFPPRFSGLQFPNYSSELNVNALELDDSALYLCATTGGDWAQETQYFGPGTRLLVL.